This TCR beta chain was identified in a study of CD4+ T cells in melanoma. Study-level points and caveats: CD8+ T cell, macrophage and B cell function reportedly correlated with neoantigen-specific CD4+ T cells.

A note on this clone: Its target is unknown.

Only in-frame clones appear in the TCRdb table, and some are missing; sequencing was by immunoSEQ multiplex PCR. The data hold 13,000 to 15,000 clones, with about 64% observed a single time. Sequencing input: cells from a culture (not recorded whether cultured in vitro). This receptor was identified in a human donor with melanoma.

The CDR3 sequence: CARKAGGPRLDGYTF. The DNA of the CDR3 is TGTGCCAGAAAGGCAGGGGGTCCTCGTTTAGATGGCTACACCTTC. This chain connects TRBV5-3 to TRBJ1-2; 7 nucleotides match TRBD1. TRBV5-3 is an open reading frame, and its role is uncertain. Trimming at V came to 6 bases and at J to 6 bases, leaving 14 bases not matched to a gene. This CDR3 has 15 residues.